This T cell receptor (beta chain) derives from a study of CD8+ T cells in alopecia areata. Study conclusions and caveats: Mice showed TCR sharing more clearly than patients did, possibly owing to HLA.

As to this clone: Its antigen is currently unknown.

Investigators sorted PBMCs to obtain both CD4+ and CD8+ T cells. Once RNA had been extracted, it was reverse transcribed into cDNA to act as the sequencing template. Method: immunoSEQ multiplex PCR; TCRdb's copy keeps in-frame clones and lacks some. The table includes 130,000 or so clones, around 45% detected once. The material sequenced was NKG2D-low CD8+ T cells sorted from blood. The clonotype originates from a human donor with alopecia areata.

The CDR3 region is CASSLEQYSYEQYF. The CDR3 region has the DNA TGCGCCAGCAGCTTGGAACAGTACTCCTACGAGCAGTACTTC. This rearrangement joins TRBV5-1 to TRBJ2-7; the D is unclear. The CDR3 covers 14 residues. V lost 0 bases, J lost 0 bases, and 7 bases lay in between. Germline V gives CDR1 SGHRS, CDR2 YFSETQ.